This T cell receptor (beta chain) was recorded in a study of T-cell reconstitution after alpha-beta-depleted transplantation in children. During its preparation, the TCRbeta library received unique molecular identifiers. One entry per CDR3 protein, called by TCRdb with MiXCR from the PCR reads. The data show 70,000 or so distinct CDR3 sequences, roughly 10% seen once. In germline, CDR1 is SGDLS, CDR2 YYNGEE. Trimming cost V 0 bases and J 8 bases, with 8 bases left between them. The length of the CDR3 is 13 residues. This clonotype was seen a handful of times. Its matching antigen is unknown. Whole-study findings and limits: Some patients' high day-60 TCRbeta diversity was traced to surviving recipient T cells and thymic progenitors. Fresh T-cell production supplied most of the T-cell counts and diversity seen one year after transplant.

The TCR was taken from a boy aged 10-17 years with acute myeloid leukemia, due to receive a stem cell transplant. The specimen was PBMCs, collected before TCRalphabeta/CD19-depleted stem cell transplant. The rearrangement links TRBV9 to TRBJ1-4; D remains unclear. In DNA, the CDR3 is TGTGCCAGCAGCGTAGAGGGAGGCGAAAAACTGTTTTTT. The encoded protein is CASSVEGGEKLFF. The whole variable domain, filled in from reference TRBV9 and TRBJ1-4, reads DSGVTQTPKHLITATGQRVTLRCSPRSGDLSVYWYQQSLDQGLQFLIQYYNGEERAKGNILERFSAQQFPDLHSELNLSSLELGDSALYFCASSVEGGEKLFFGSGTQLSVL.